This T cell receptor beta chain was sequenced during a study of PD-L1 blockade in urothelial cancer. Study details: Researchers looked at the blood 3 weeks (second dose) and 6 weeks after treatment began. There were a median of about 150,000 T cells in blood samples. Study-level findings and limits: Pretreatment clonality of the blood TCR repertoire below the median was predictive of superior survival.

Time point reported: peripheral blood 6 weeks after treatment start. Trimming stripped 3 bases from V and 5 bases from J, with 13 bases between. CDR3 length equals 15 residues. Germline values: CDR1 ENHRY, CDR2 SYGVKD. This clone was detected only a few times. Its antigen is as yet unknown. Spike-ins of synthetic TCR analog templates went into each PCR. Some clones are missing from TCRdb's copy, which holds only in-frame ones; the method was immunoSEQ multiplex PCR. The sample includes roughly 51,000 clones, under 85% of them seen just once. The V and J genes are TRBV10-3 and TRBJ2-2, with D maybe TRBD1 (6 bases). This sequence was found in a man between 45 and 60 years old with urothelial cancer. Sequenced here: PBMCs, sampled around atezolizumab (anti-PD-L1) treatment. CDR3 bases: TGTGCCATCAGTGATCAGGGGCGAAAAACCGGGGAGCTGTTTTTT. Translation: CAISDQGRKTGELFF.